A single sample is the source of the 24 T cell receptor beta chains below, sequenced in a study of T cell changes during pregnancy in multiple sclerosis. The table came from immunoSEQ multiplex PCR; TCRdb's copy has only in-frame clones and leaves some out. This sample carries tens of thousands of clones, approximately 90% of them seen once, and the ten largest clones take around 0.2%. Specimen: CD4+ T cells from peripheral blood mononuclear cells, collected before pregnancy. The source of these receptors is a female donor with multiple sclerosis, enrolled in a pregnancy study.

DNA for the CDR3: TGTGCCAGCAGCTTAGCCCCGACAGGGGGGGAGGATACGCAGTATTTT. It yields the protein CASSLAPTGGEDTQYF. The chain links TRBV7-9 to TRBJ2-3, with 9 bases identical to TRBD1. V lost 0 bases, J lost 6 bases, and 7 bases stayed unmatched. CDR1 is SEHNR, CDR2 FQNEAQ, per germline (reference sequence). The CDR3 sequence is 16 residues long.

A single count supports this clone. The chain joins TRBV10-2 to TRBJ2-2; 8 bases line up with TRBD1. V was clipped by 7 bases and J by 11 bases; unmatched bases: 12. The germline gives CDR1 WSHSY, CDR2 SAAADI. CDR3 length: 14 amino acids. CDR3 sequence reads: CASKGLRGTGELFF. Here the CDR3 DNA reads TGCGCCAGCAAGGGGTTAAGGGGGACAGGAGAGCTGTTTTTT.

The chain recombines TRBV9 with TRBJ2-1; possible D gene TRBD2, 6 bases. Germline CDR1 reads SGDLS; CDR2 reads YYNGEE. CDR3 length: 16 residues. V was cut by 4 bases and J by 5 bases, with 19 bases left in between. CDR3 residues: CASSPRTGTENNEQFF. In DNA, the CDR3 is TGTGCCAGCAGCCCAAGAACCGGGACTGAGAACAATGAGCAGTTCTTC.

This clone was recorded only once. The chain recombines TRBV29-1 with TRBJ2-2, with 7 nucleotides matching TRBD2. This CDR3 is built from 12 residues. CDR1 is SQVTM, CDR2 ANQGSEA, per germline. The V segment lost 6 bases and the J segment 6 bases; nucleotides outside the gene matches: 4. Written as DNA, the CDR3 is TGCAGCGTGGGGGGGGGTTCCGGGGAGCTGTTTTTT. Its protein product is CSVGGGSGELFF.

V gene TRBV2 combines with J gene TRBJ1-1; possibly TRBD1 for D (6 bases). Germline assignment: CDR1 SNHLY and CDR2 FYNNEI. V lost 6 bases to trimming and J lost 0 bases, with 14 bases between them. This CDR3 has 15 amino acids. This chain's CDR3 is CASSLTGPMNTEAFF. The CDR3, as DNA: TGTGCCAGCAGCCTTACAGGGCCCATGAACACTGAAGCTTTCTTT.

The gene calls are TRBV19 and TRBJ2-7; TRBD2 matches at 10 bases. Germline loops: CDR1 LNHDA, CDR2 SQIVND (reference sequence). The V and J ends lost 4 bases and 5 bases, in that order; junction bases with no gene match: 8. CDR3 length: 15 residues. The DNA for the CDR3 is TGTGCCAGTAGTAGAAGACTAGCGGGTAGCGACGAGCAGTACTTC. As protein: CASSRRLAGSDEQYF.

This clone turned up a few times. This sequence joins TRBV5-4 and TRBJ2-7; no definite D call. CDR1 is SGHNT, CDR2 YYREEE, per germline (reference sequence). Trimming took off 4 bases at V and 2 bases at J, with 13 bases between the two ends. CDR3 length equals 14 residues. CDR3 protein: CASSRTVATYEQYF. The CDR3 DNA sequence: TGTGCCAGCAGCCGTACGGTCGCGACCTACGAGCAGTACTTC. Full variable domain (rest looked up from reference TRBV5-4 and TRBJ2-7): ETGVTQSPTHLIKTRGQQVTLRCSSQSGHNTVSWYQQALGQGPQFIFQYYREEENGRGNFPPRFSGLQFPNYSSELNVNALELDDSALYLCASSRTVATYEQYFGPGTRLTVT.

V is TRBV19 and J is TRBJ2-7, with 14 bases identical to TRBD2. Germline assignment: CDR1 LNHDA and CDR2 SQIVND (reference sequence). The CDR3 consists of 16 residues. Trimming took 6 bases from V and 2 from J; bases not matched to a gene: 6. The CDR3 loop reads CASRGTGLAGAYEQYF. In DNA form, the CDR3 reads TGTGCCAGTAGAGGAACGGGACTAGCGGGGGCCTACGAGCAGTACTTC. Complete variable domain (other parts from reference TRBV19 and TRBJ2-7): DGGITQSPKYLFRKEGQNVTLSCEQNLNHDAMYWYRQDPGQGLRLIYYSQIVNDFQKGDIAEGYSVSREKKESFPLTVTSAQKNPTAFYLCASRGTGLAGAYEQYFGPGTRLTVT.

The V and J genes are TRBV18 and TRBJ2-7; 12 nucleotides line up with TRBD2. Per germline, CDR1 KGHSH and CDR2 LQKENI. This CDR3 spans 14 amino acids. Unmatched junction bases numbered 6, after V lost 8 bases and J lost 4 bases. CDR3 sequence reads: CASRQTSGRYEQYF. CDR3 coding DNA: TGTGCCAGCCGGCAGACTAGCGGGAGATACGAGCAGTACTTC.

Details on this clone: This specimen includes other DNA sequences encoding the same CDR3. The V and J genes are TRBV5-4 and TRBJ2-3; the D gene is possibly TRBD2 (5 bases). Per the germline V gene, CDR1 is SGHNT and CDR2 is YYREEE (reference sequence). The V and J ends lost 4 bases and 0 bases respectively, with 9 bases between them. CDR3 size: 14 residues. As DNA, the CDR3 is TGTGCCAGCAGCCTAGCAGGAAGCACAGATACGCAGTATTTT. This sequence encodes CASSLAGSTDTQYF.

The chain has TRBV28 and TRBJ1-5, with 9 bases identical to TRBD1. The CDR3 contains 16 residues. Unmatched junction bases numbered 7, after V lost 4 bases and J lost 3 bases. Per germline, CDR1 MDHEN and CDR2 SYDVKM. CDR3 bases: TGTGCCAGCAGTTCCCGACAGGGGGTTTACAATCAGCCCCAGCATTTT. Protein: CASSSRQGVYNQPQHF.

The V and J genes are TRBV27 and TRBJ2-1, with 7 positions matching TRBD2. Trimming cost V 2 bases and J 0 bases; bases outside gene matches: 4. The germline gives CDR1 MNHEY, CDR2 SMNVEV (reference sequence). The CDR3 is 16 amino acids. CDR3 sequence: CASSLEERGSYNEQFF. In DNA, the CDR3 is TGTGCCAGCAGTTTAGAGGAGCGGGGCTCCTACAATGAGCAGTTCTTC.

J is TRBJ2-1 and V is TRBV7-8; 11 bases map to TRBD2. Germline V CDR1 and CDR2: SGHVS, FQNEAQ. Trimming removed 5 bases from V and 6 bases from J; junction bases left unmatched: 9. CDR3 length equals 16 residues. The CDR3 DNA follows: TGTGCCAGCAGCCGCCCCTCTAGCGGGAGGACCAATGAGCAGTTCTTC. It translates to CASSRPSSGRTNEQFF. The variable domain in full, with the rest retrieved from reference TRBV7-8 and TRBJ2-1, is GAGVSQSPRYKVAKRGQDVALRCDPISGHVSLFWYQQALGQGPEFLTYFQNEAQLDKSGLPSDRFFAERPEGSVSTLKIQRTQQEDSAVYLCASSRPSSGRTNEQFFGPGTRLTVL.

The chain recombines TRBV5-6 with TRBJ1-3; 8 bases match TRBD1. The CDR3 contains 17 residues. J gave up 3 bases and V 4 bases, and 12 bases lay outside the gene matches. Per germline, CDR1 SGHDT and CDR2 YYEEEE. CDR3 bases: TGTGCCAGCAGCCTACCCGGCCAGGGGGCCTTTGGAAACACCATATATTTT. The encoded protein is CASSLPGQGAFGNTIYF.

This chain connects TRBV25-1 to TRBJ2-7; D might be TRBD2 (5 bases). V was shortened by 5 bases and J by 1 base, with 9 bases between the two germline ends. The CDR3 extends over 13 amino acids. Germline V gives CDR1 MGHDK, CDR2 SYGVNS. The CDR3 region is CASSTRGSYEQYF. Here the CDR3 DNA reads TGTGCCAGCAGTACCCGAGGGTCCTACGAGCAGTACTTC.

V gene TRBV5-1 combines with J gene TRBJ2-2; 16 bases are shared with TRBD2. Germline CDR1 reads SGHRS; CDR2 reads YFSETQ. The CDR3 contains 18 residues. With 4 bases clipped from V and 1 base from J, the junction kept 4 bases outside the gene matches. DNA of the CDR3: TGCGCCAGCAGCCGAGGGACTAGCGGGGGGGTGAACACCGGGGAGCTGTTTTTT. It encodes CASSRGTSGGVNTGELFF.

This clone came up once. V is TRBV11-2 and J is TRBJ2-5, with 7 bases fitting TRBD2. Germline lookup yields CDR1 SGHAT and CDR2 FQNNGV. Trimming took 5 bases from V and 5 from J; bases not matched to a gene: 8. This CDR3 has 14 amino acids. The CDR3 region is CASSQLMGGETQYF. The CDR3 DNA is TGTGCCAGCAGCCAACTTATGGGAGGGGAGACCCAGTACTTC. Full variable domain (rest looked up from reference TRBV11-2 and TRBJ2-5): EAGVAQSPRYKIIEKRQSVAFWCNPISGHATLYWYQQILGQGPKLLIQFQNNGVVDDSQLPKDRFSAERLKGVDSTLKIQPAKLEDSAVYLCASSQLMGGETQYFGPGTRLLVL.

This chain joins TRBV10-3 and TRBJ2-7; 7 bases fit TRBD1. Germline CDR1 is ENHRY and CDR2 is SYGVKD. The CDR3 extends over 15 amino acids. The J segment lost 1 base and the V segment lost 2 bases, leaving 5 bases of the junction unmatched. This chain's CDR3 is CAISEGVQGSYEQYF. CDR3 coding DNA: TGTGCCATCAGTGAGGGAGTACAGGGGTCCTACGAGCAGTACTTC.

The V call is TRBV28, the J call TRBJ1-2; maybe TRBD1 (6 bases). Germline CDR1 MDHEN, CDR2 SYDVKM. The CDR3 spans 13 residues. V was cut by 3 bases and J by 5 bases, with 10 bases left in between. CDR3 nucleotides: TGTGCCAGCAGTTTCAACAGGGTGTATGGCTACACCTTC. Its translation: CASSFNRVYGYTF.

CDR3 bases: TGTGCCAGCAGTGAAGTACAGGGGGCATCAAGGCAGACCCAGTACTTC. This gives the protein CASSEVQGASRQTQYF. The chain uses TRBV6-1 and TRBJ2-5, with 9 bases lining up with TRBD1. The CDR3 contains 16 residues. The germline CDR1 and CDR2 sequences are MNHNS and SASEGT. J was trimmed by 6 bases and V by 1 base; bases with no gene match: 9.

This clone was recorded once. The chain has TRBV18 and TRBJ2-3, with a possible D match to TRBD2 (6 bases). CDR1 is KGHSH and CDR2 is LQKENI in the germline V gene. Trimming took 6 bases from V and 4 from J, leaving 20 bases between them. There are 16 residues in the CDR3. CDR3 in amino acids: CASSRNAGSGADTQYF. In nucleotides, the CDR3 is TGTGCCAGCTCGCGAAATGCGGGGAGTGGCGCAGATACGCAGTATTTT.

Written as DNA, the CDR3 is TGCGCCAGCAGCTTGAGGCCCGGGACAGGGTGGCCTGAAGCTTTCTTT. Its protein product is CASSLRPGTGWPEAFF. This sequence joins TRBV5-1 and TRBJ1-1, with 9 bases matching TRBD1. This CDR3 contains 16 residues. Germline CDR1 SGHRS, CDR2 YFSETQ. Trimming cost V 1 base and J 6 bases; bases outside gene matches: 10.

This chain joins TRBV18 and TRBJ2-5; tentatively, D is TRBD2 (5 bases). The CDR3 is made up of 15 amino acids. Per the germline V gene, CDR1 is KGHSH and CDR2 is LQKENI. Trimming pared 3 bases from V and 5 bases from J, leaving 16 bases between. The CDR3 DNA reads as TGTGCCAGCTCACCTCTCCGAAAGGAGGCGGAGACCCAGTACTTC. Translating gives CASSPLRKEAETQYF.

The chain combines TRBV5-4 with TRBJ2-5, with a possible D match to TRBD2 (6 bases). The V gene lost 10 bases and the J gene lost 2 bases, with 18 bases spanning the gap. Per germline, CDR1 SGHNT and CDR2 YYREEE (reference sequence). The CDR3 is 14 amino acids. CDR3 region: CAGTRRDGQETQYF. The CDR3 coding sequence is TGTGCCGGGACGCGGAGGGACGGACAAGAGACCCAGTACTTC.